Each of the 27 T cell receptor beta chains below was sequenced from the same sample in a study of CD8+ T cells in alopecia areata (dated by TCRdb to the late 2010s). Libraries were made using the immunoSEQ multiplex PCR assay. RNA was extracted from all samples and reverse transcribed into cDNA as template for TCR sequencing. Entries here come from immuneACCESS through TCRdb and include only in-frame sequences with V and J called. Some clones fail to appear in such tables; in the studies checked, an unresolved V gene covers under half of the shortfall, and the cause of the remainder is unknown. A total of about 70,000 clones appear in this sample, about half of them only once. The ten largest account for about a sixth of the sample. Read against the paper, the sample's time point label means: baseline before oral tofacitinib. The material sequenced was CD8+ T cells sorted from blood, taken at week 0. The receptors originated from a human donor with alopecia areata.

V and J are TRBV9 and TRBJ2-1, with D possibly TRBD2 on 6 matching bases. This CDR3 has 14 residues. V was cut by 6 bases and J by 1 base, with 11 bases left in between. Germline values: CDR1 SGDLS, CDR2 YYNGEE. CDR3 nucleotide sequence: TGTGCCAGCAACGGGGCGGGATCCTACAATGAGCAGTTCTTC. Translating it yields CASNGAGSYNEQFF.

This clone showed up just a few times. The chain combines TRBV29-1 with TRBJ1-1; tentative D call: TRBD1 (5 bases). The V and J ends lost 6 bases and 8 bases respectively, with 19 bases between them. The CDR3 consists of 13 residues. The V gene's germline CDR1 is SQVTM and CDR2 ANQGSEA. CDR3 coding DNA: TGCAGCGTCTTCAACGGGGGGTTGGAAGAAGCTTTCTTT. Protein product: CSVFNGGLEEAFF.

The CDR3 reads CASSQERGYGNTIYF. The CDR3 DNA sequence: TGCGCCAGCAGCCAAGAGCGGGGCTATGGAAACACCATATATTTT. V gene TRBV4-1 combines with J gene TRBJ1-3, with D possibly matching TRBD1 (5 bases). This CDR3 is built from 15 residues. Germline CDR1 MGHRA, CDR2 YSYEKL. Trimming stripped 0 bases from V and 3 bases from J, with 9 bases between.

This chain's CDR3 is CASNIGAGELFF. The CDR3 coding sequence is TGTGCCAGCAATATAGGGGCGGGGGAGCTGTTTTTT. The chain carries TRBV5-4 and TRBJ2-2; possible D gene TRBD1, 5 bases. Germline loops: CDR1 SGHNT, CDR2 YYREEE (reference sequence). The CDR3 extends over 12 amino acids. V lost 6 bases and J lost 8, with 11 bases in between.

In this sample, this clone turned up a few times. V usage is TRBV18 and J usage is TRBJ1-1; D unresolved. CDR1 and CDR2 from the germline V gene are KGHSH and LQKENI. V shed 8 bases and J shed 1 base, with 14 bases lying between them. The CDR3 is made up of 14 amino acids. CDR3 residues: CASQKSESNTEAFF. DNA for the CDR3: TGTGCCAGCCAGAAATCGGAATCGAACACTGAAGCTTTCTTT.

This chain joins TRBV29-1 and TRBJ2-3; D might be TRBD1 (5 bases). CDR1 and CDR2 (germline): SQVTM, ANQGSEA. The CDR3 runs to 13 residues. Trimming took off 4 bases at V and 4 bases at J, with 12 bases between the two ends. This CDR3 is CSVVGQGPDTQYF. The CDR3 DNA reads TGCAGCGTTGTAGGGCAGGGCCCAGATACGCAGTATTTT.

A few counts support this clone. The chain carries TRBV5-4 and TRBJ1-1, with 9 bases aligning to TRBD1. This CDR3 has 17 amino acids. V gave up 0 bases and J gave up 5 bases; unmatched junction bases: 11. Germline V lookup: CDR1 SGHNT, CDR2 YYREEE (reference sequence). The CDR3 loop reads CASSLVKPGQGRTEAFF. In DNA form, the CDR3 reads TGTGCCAGCAGCTTGGTTAAGCCGGGACAGGGACGGACTGAAGCTTTCTTT. Together with reference TRBV5-4 and TRBJ1-1, the CDR3 gives the full variable domain: ETGVTQSPTHLIKTRGQQVTLRCSSQSGHNTVSWYQQALGQGPQFIFQYYREEENGRGNFPPRFSGLQFPNYSSELNVNALELDDSALYLCASSLVKPGQGRTEAFFGQGTRLTVV.

The chain couples TRBV11-2 to TRBJ2-3; possible D gene TRBD2, 5 bases. CDR3 length: 13 residues. CDR1 SGHAT and CDR2 FQNNGV come from the germline V gene. Trimming removed 1 base from V and 6 bases from J, with 8 bases in between. The CDR3, as DNA: TGTGCCAGCAGCTTAGGGGTAGCGGATACGCAGTATTTT. It is translated as CASSLGVADTQYF.

This clone showed up many times. The CDR3 coding sequence is TGTGCCAGCAGCGGGCTGGTTGATGAGCAGTTCTTC. Its translation: CASSGLVDEQFF. The rearrangement links TRBV9 to TRBJ2-1; D remains unclear. The V gene's germline CDR1 is SGDLS and CDR2 YYNGEE. This CDR3 region has 12 residues. Trimming took off 3 bases at V and 8 bases at J, with 9 bases between the two ends.

Only a few counts were recorded for this clone. J is TRBJ2-7 and V is TRBV29-1; 7 positions agree with TRBD1. The CDR3 spans 13 residues. The V gene end was trimmed by 3 bases and the J gene end by 1 base; junction bases not matched to a gene: 3. From germline, CDR1 is SQVTM and CDR2 ANQGSEA. The CDR3 sequence: CSVETGQSYEQYF. CDR3 nucleotides: TGCAGCGTTGAGACAGGGCAGTCCTACGAGCAGTACTTC.

V and J are TRBV7-9 and TRBJ2-3; no reliable D call. The V end was cut by 4 bases, the J end by 6 bases, with 8 bases between. Germline CDR1 is SEHNR and CDR2 is FQNEAQ (reference sequence). This CDR3 has 12 residues. The CDR3 reads CASSSVWDTQYF. Written as DNA, the CDR3 is TGTGCCAGCAGCTCGGTATGGGATACGCAGTATTTT.

There are a few counts of this clone. The chain has TRBV7-9 and TRBJ2-1, with D unresolved. Looked up from germline, CDR1 is SEHNR and CDR2 is FQNEAQ (reference sequence). Trimming cost V 5 bases and J 3 bases, with 8 bases left between them. CDR3 length: 13 amino acids. The CDR3: CASSPRNYNEQFF. For the CDR3, the DNA is TGTGCCAGCAGCCCCAGGAACTACAATGAGCAGTTCTTC.

J is TRBJ2-5 and V is TRBV29-1, with D perhaps matching TRBD1 or TRBD2 (5 bases each). Germline-derived CDR1 and CDR2 are SQVTM and ANQGSEA. This CDR3 region has 15 residues. V was pared by 0 bases and J by 3 bases, with 14 bases between. This CDR3 is CSVEDPGPVKETQYF. In nucleotides, the CDR3 is TGCAGCGTTGAAGATCCGGGACCGGTAAAAGAGACCCAGTACTTC.

V gene TRBV2 combines with J gene TRBJ2-7, with 12 bases matching TRBD2. The CDR3 is made up of 15 amino acids. V lost 6 bases to trimming and J lost 2 bases; unmatched junction nucleotides: 5. Germline V CDR1 and CDR2: SNHLY, FYNNEI. The CDR3 loop reads CASRPRLAGAYEQYF. The CDR3, as DNA: TGTGCCAGCAGGCCGAGACTAGCGGGAGCCTACGAGCAGTACTTC.

The chain employs TRBV19 and TRBJ1-2; unclear D gene. This CDR3 spans 12 amino acids. Germline CDR1 LNHDA, CDR2 SQIVND (reference sequence). V was clipped by 9 bases and J by 2 bases, with 10 bases between them. The CDR3 DNA sequence: TGTGCCAGCGATGCCAGGAACTATGGCTACACCTTC. Amino acids: CASDARNYGYTF.

The V call is TRBV5-4, the J call TRBJ2-5, with D possibly TRBD2 on 5 matching bases. The CDR3 is 13 amino acids. Germline CDR1 and CDR2: SGHNT and YYREEE (reference sequence). V was shortened by 2 bases and J by 5 bases, with 10 bases between the two germline ends. As DNA, the CDR3 is TGTGCCAGCAGCTTCTCGTGGGAGGAGACCCAGTACTTC. Translated, it gives CASSFSWEETQYF.

This clone was observed at least ten times. V and J are TRBV11-2 and TRBJ2-7, with D unclear. Germline lookup yields CDR1 SGHAT and CDR2 FQNNGV. The CDR3 has 12 amino acids. Trimming took 0 bases from V and 7 from J, leaving 7 bases between them. CDR3 amino acids: CASSLEWREQYF. The CDR3 bases are TGTGCCAGCAGCTTAGAATGGCGAGAGCAGTACTTC. Together with reference TRBV11-2 and TRBJ2-7, the CDR3 gives the full variable domain: EAGVAQSPRYKIIEKRQSVAFWCNPISGHATLYWYQQILGQGPKLLIQFQNNGVVDDSQLPKDRFSAERLKGVDSTLKIQPAKLEDSAVYLCASSLEWREQYFGPGTRLTVT.

This chain connects TRBV5-1 to TRBJ2-5; D gene unclear. Germline V CDR1 and CDR2: SGHRS, YFSETQ. Deletions cut 0 bases from V and 1 base from J, with 10 bases between. This CDR3 comprises 15 residues. In nucleotides, the CDR3 is TGCGCCAGCAGCTTGGATTTCGGAGTCCAAGAGACCCAGTACTTC. It encodes CASSLDFGVQETQYF.

This clone appeared a few times. The chain uses TRBV2 and TRBJ1-3, with TRBD1 matching 7 bases. The CDR3 spans 15 residues. The germline gives CDR1 SNHLY, CDR2 FYNNEI. The V gene end was trimmed by 4 bases and the J gene end by 4 bases; junction bases not matched to a gene: 7. The CDR3 loop reads CASSADRSGGNTIYF. DNA of the CDR3: TGTGCCAGCAGTGCGGACAGGTCGGGCGGAAACACCATATATTTT.

This clone showed up just a few times. The chain couples TRBV4-2 to TRBJ2-1, with 7 positions matching TRBD1. V was clipped by 4 bases and J by 8 bases; unmatched bases: 5. The germline V gene encodes CDR1 LGHNA and CDR2 YNFKEQ. The CDR3 runs to 13 residues. CDR3 region: CASSLDRVDEQFF. In DNA form, the CDR3 reads TGTGCCAGCAGCCTTGACAGGGTCGATGAGCAGTTCTTC.

In this sample, this clone turned up a few times. The rearrangement joins TRBV29-1 to TRBJ2-1, with 12 bases identical to TRBD2. Germline-derived CDR1 and CDR2 are SQVTM and ANQGSEA. The CDR3 length is 13 residues. After removal of 8 bases from V and 8 bases from J, the junction contained 7 bases not matched to a gene. CDR3 sequence reads: CSLTSGSVYEQFF. CDR3 in DNA: TGCAGCCTGACTAGCGGGAGTGTCTATGAGCAGTTCTTC.

This clone was counted between two and nine times. The chain links TRBV30 to TRBJ1-1; 11 positions match TRBD1. The CDR3 has 16 amino acids. With 3 bases clipped from V and 3 bases from J, the junction kept 9 bases outside the gene matches. The germline CDR1 and CDR2 sequences are GTSNPN and SVGIG (reference sequence). The CDR3 bases are TGTGCCTGGAGGCCGGACAGGGGGCGCCCCGACACTGAAGCTTTCTTT. Amino acids: CAWRPDRGRPDTEAFF.

This clone was found many times. The CDR3 region is CAWKEGYGYTF. The DNA of the CDR3 is TGTGCCTGGAAGGAAGGCTATGGCTACACCTTC. This sequence joins TRBV30 and TRBJ1-2; no reliable D call. V was trimmed by 4 bases and J by 4 bases, leaving 7 bases between them. The CDR3 runs to 11 residues. The germline V gene has CDR1 GTSNPN and CDR2 SVGIG (reference sequence).

V usage is TRBV29-1 and J usage is TRBJ1-1; 8 nucleotides line up with TRBD1. The CDR3 runs 15 residues. Per germline, CDR1 SQVTM and CDR2 ANQGSEA. V trimming: 4 bases; J trimming: 5 bases; junction bases outside the gene matches: 12. The CDR3, as DNA: TGCAGCGTTGTAGGGCCAGGGGGCTTGATTACTGAAGCTTTCTTT. Translation gives CSVVGPGGLITEAFF.

This clone was picked up a small number of times. The V call is TRBV29-1, the J call TRBJ2-1; 8 bases match TRBD1. Germline V lookup: CDR1 SQVTM, CDR2 ANQGSEA. The junction had 4 bases not matched to a gene; V was cut back by 6 bases and J by 9 bases. The CDR3 is 11 residues long. The DNA of the CDR3 is TGCAGCGTCCCGACAGGGGTTGAGCAGTTCTTC. Amino acids: CSVPTGVEQFF.

The chain couples TRBV7-9 to TRBJ2-7; no reliable D call. CDR1 is SEHNR and CDR2 is FQNEAQ in the germline V gene (reference sequence). Trimming removed 5 bases from V and 7 bases from J, with 12 bases in between. This CDR3 is built from 12 residues. The chain's CDR3 is CASSPRFGEQYF. The CDR3 bases are TGTGCCAGCAGCCCCCGTTTCGGGGAGCAGTACTTC.

This clone came up a few times. The gene calls are TRBV27 and TRBJ2-7, with 9 nucleotides matching TRBD2. V lost 4 bases, J lost 2 bases, and 0 bases stayed unmatched. The CDR3 sequence is 13 residues long. Germline CDR1 is MNHEY and CDR2 is SMNVEV (reference sequence). Here the CDR3 DNA reads TGTGCCAGCAGTTCTAGCGGGGCCTACGAGCAGTACTTC. It is translated as CASSSSGAYEQYF.